The 14 T cell receptor beta chains in this list originate from one sample, sequenced in a study of graft-versus-host responses after intestinal transplantation. Their recognized antigens are unknown. Some clones are missing from TCRdb's copy, which holds only in-frame ones; the method was immunoSEQ multiplex PCR. Of 65,000 to 100,000 clones listed, around 93% are singletons. Sequencing was performed on unstimulated CD8+ T cells sorted from spleen or lymph node cells, taken before transplant. The receptor set was obtained from a human donor who was the organ donor for an intestinal transplant.

This clone has just a few counts. The rearrangement joins TRBV19 to TRBJ2-2, with D perhaps matching TRBD2 (5 bases). CDR3 length equals 15 residues. The germline V gene encodes CDR1 LNHDA and CDR2 SQIVND (reference sequence). V lost 1 base to trimming and J lost 6 bases, with 12 bases between them. This CDR3 is CASSIAWELAGELFF. In DNA, the CDR3 is TGTGCCAGTAGTATAGCGTGGGAGTTGGCCGGGGAGCTGTTTTTT.

The V gene is TRBV2, the J gene TRBJ1-4; tentatively, D is TRBD1 (5 bases). V was shortened by 3 bases and J by 6 bases, with 14 bases between the two germline ends. The CDR3 runs 15 residues. CDR1 SNHLY and CDR2 FYNNEI come from the germline V gene. CDR3 coding DNA: TGTGCCAGCAGTGAGATAGGGGCCGGTGATGAAAAACTGTTTTTT. This gives the protein CASSEIGAGDEKLFF.

This chain uses TRBV5-1 with TRBJ1-1; no reliable D call. Germline values: CDR1 SGHRS, CDR2 YFSETQ. V was pared by 0 bases and J by 6 bases, with 15 bases between. The CDR3 length is 15 residues. CDR3 bases: TGCGCCAGCAGCTTGGCGCGGGGAAAGGACGCTGAAGCTTTCTTT. This translates into CASSLARGKDAEAFF.

This sequence joins TRBV5-4 and TRBJ2-2, with 9 bases identical to TRBD2. Looked up from germline, CDR1 is SGHNT and CDR2 is YYREEE (reference sequence). J gave up 2 bases and V 5 bases, and 4 bases lay outside the gene matches. This CDR3 spans 15 amino acids. CDR3 amino acids: CASRRGGENTGELFF. DNA for the CDR3: TGTGCCAGCAGACGCGGGGGGGAAAACACCGGGGAGCTGTTTTTT.

Remarks on this clone: The same CDR3 can be traced to other DNA sequences in this sample. This chain joins TRBV19 and TRBJ2-7; 8 bases map to TRBD1. This CDR3 spans 14 amino acids. Germline CDR1 and CDR2: LNHDA and SQIVND (reference sequence). With 5 bases clipped from V and 4 bases from J, the junction kept 7 bases outside the gene matches. CDR3 amino acids: CASSFGTGGYEQYF. Written as DNA, the CDR3 is TGTGCCAGTAGTTTCGGGACAGGAGGGTACGAGCAGTACTTC.

This sequence joins TRBV27 and TRBJ2-7; 10 positions match TRBD2. The V and J ends lost 5 bases and 2 bases, in that order; junction bases with no gene match: 3. Germline CDR1 is MNHEY and CDR2 is SMNVEV (reference sequence). This CDR3 is 14 amino acids long. CDR3 sequence reads: CASSKRGGTYEQYF. CDR3 bases: TGTGCCAGCAGTAAGCGGGGGGGAACCTACGAGCAGTACTTC.

This clone has just one count. The CDR3 loop is CASSLDTQPQHF. The CDR3 nucleotides read TGTGCCAGCAGCTTAGACACCCAGCCCCAGCATTTT. The chain couples TRBV7-9 to TRBJ1-5; D unresolved. With 1 base removed from V and 7 bases from J, the gap between germline ends came to 5 bases. The CDR3 totals 12 residues. CDR1 and CDR2 from the germline V gene are SEHNR and FQNEAQ (reference sequence).

CDR3 loop: CASILQDSYEQYF. In DNA form, the CDR3 reads TGTGCCAGCATATTACAGGATTCCTACGAGCAGTACTTC. This sequence joins TRBV9 and TRBJ2-7; perhaps TRBD1 as D (5 bases). CDR3 length equals 13 residues. CDR1 is SGDLS and CDR2 is YYNGEE in the germline V gene. V gave up 6 bases and J gave up 1 base, with 11 bases separating them.

The chain carries TRBV19 and TRBJ1-1; 7 bases line up with TRBD1. The CDR3 runs 14 residues. CDR1 is LNHDA and CDR2 is SQIVND in the germline V gene (reference sequence). V gave up 5 bases and J gave up 1 base; unmatched junction bases: 4. Here the CDR3 DNA reads TGTGCCAGTAGTTACGGGACAGCGAACACTGAAGCTTTCTTT. Its translation is CASSYGTANTEAFF. Together with reference TRBV19 and TRBJ1-1, the CDR3 gives the full variable domain: DGGITQSPKYLFRKEGQNVTLSCEQNLNHDAMYWYRQDPGQGLRLIYYSQIVNDFQKGDIAEGYSVSREKKESFPLTVTSAQKNPTAFYLCASSYGTANTEAFFGQGTRLTVV.

The V gene is TRBV4-3, the J gene TRBJ1-1; maybe TRBD1 (5 bases). The CDR3 length is 16 residues. CDR1 and CDR2 from the germline V gene are LGHNA and YSLEER. Trimming removed 2 bases at V and 0 bases at J, with 13 bases between. CDR3 region: CASSQRQTLMNTEAFF. CDR3 nucleotides: TGCGCCAGCAGCCAAAGACAGACCCTCATGAACACTGAAGCTTTCTTT.

V and J are TRBV4-1 and TRBJ2-3; possible D gene TRBD2, 6 bases. V lost 1 base and J lost 10, with 9 bases in between. The CDR3 has 12 amino acids. Germline CDR1 reads MGHRA; CDR2 reads YSYEKL. In DNA, the CDR3 is TGCGCCAGCAGCCAAGGGGGGGTACCGCAGTATTTT. Translated, it gives CASSQGGVPQYF.

J is TRBJ1-4 and V is TRBV2; D possibly corresponds to TRBD1 (6 bases). Germline loops: CDR1 SNHLY, CDR2 FYNNEI. CDR3 length: 16 amino acids. V shed 3 bases and J shed 3 bases, with 14 bases lying between them. The CDR3 reads CASSDYRAGANEKLFF. In DNA, the CDR3 is TGTGCCAGCAGTGATTACAGGGCTGGAGCTAATGAAAAACTGTTTTTT.

This chain connects TRBV9 to TRBJ2-2, with a tentative D call TRBD2 (5 bases). This CDR3 has 14 amino acids. Germline CDR1 and CDR2: SGDLS and YYNGEE. Trimming took off 3 bases at V and 6 bases at J, with 12 bases between the two ends. This CDR3 is CASSEEDVAGELFF. The DNA for the CDR3 is TGTGCCAGCAGCGAGGAGGACGTGGCCGGGGAGCTGTTTTTT.

The chain uses TRBV19 and TRBJ2-7; 9 nucleotides line up with TRBD2. CDR1 LNHDA and CDR2 SQIVND come from the germline V gene (reference sequence). With 3 bases clipped from V and 3 bases from J, the junction kept 6 bases outside the gene matches. The CDR3 is 15 residues long. CDR3 in DNA: TGTGCCAGTAGTATCAGGCGGGAGGGGTACTACGAGCAGTACTTC. Encoded protein: CASSIRREGYYEQYF.